Listed below are T cell receptor beta chains from one sample, sequenced in a study of OX40 agonist ivuxolimab in advanced cancers. Libraries were prepared by immunoSEQ multiplex PCR; TCRdb keeps only in-frame clonotypes and omits some of them. The sample contains about 82,000 clones, 83% of which appear only once. The source material was CD4+ or CD8+ T cells sorted from blood, sampled in a trial of the OX40 agonist ivuxolimab. The receptors derive from an adult with an advanced solid tumor such as melanoma, head and neck, liver or kidney cancer. Each CDR3 is given with its conserved first and last residue. D genes are given only for firm matches. Some rows mark clone size as missing; the rest say once, few, many or name a class of expanded clone.

size | J | V | D | DNA | CDR3
few | TRBJ2-2 | TRBV6-1 | TRBD1 | TGTGCCAGCACGGGACAGGGCTCAGCCGGGGAGCTGTTTTTT | CASTGQGSAGELFF
once | TRBJ1-2 | TRBV19 | NA | TGTGCCAGTAGTACCGACATTAACTATGGCTACACCTTC | CASSTDINYGYTF
once | TRBJ2-5 | TRBV5-6 | NA | TGTGCCAGCAGCTTGGTTCGGGGCGCAGAGACCCAGTACTTC | CASSLVRGAETQYF
NA | TRBJ2-5 | TRBV6-5 | NA | TGTGCCAGCAGTTACGGCCAGGGGGGAGAGACCCAGTACTTC | CASSYGQGGETQYF
NA | TRBJ2-5 | TRBV7-6 | TRBD1 | TGTGCCAGCAGCACGTGGGACAGCCAAGAGACCCAGTACTTC | CASSTWDSQETQYF
NA | TRBJ2-2 | TRBV11-1 | NA | TGTGCCAGCAGCTTAGGGACAGAGGATTTCCGGGAGCTGTTTTTT | CASSLGTEDFRELFF
NA | TRBJ2-5 | TRBV15 | NA | TGTGCCACCAGCAGAGGAGGGGTACCAGAGACCCAGTACTTC | CATSRGGVPETQYF
NA | TRBJ1-1 | TRBV29-1 | NA | TGCAGCGTAAAGGGCATGCTCCTGGACACTGAAGCTTTCTTT | CSVKGMLLDTEAFF
NA | TRBJ2-7 | TRBV7-2 | NA | TGTGCCAGCAGCCCGAGGGGTCTCCTGTCCTACGAGCAGTACTTC | CASSPRGLLSYEQYF
medium-sized | TRBJ2-3 | TRBV7-9 | TRBD1 | TGTGCCAGCCAGGACAGGGCTGGAGATACGCAGTATTTT | CASQDRAGDTQYF
NA | TRBJ1-1 | TRBV18 | TRBD1 | TGTGCCAGCTCCTCGACACAGGGGACTGAAGCTTTCTTT | CASSSTQGTEAFF
NA | TRBJ1-1 | TRBV5-5 | TRBD1 | TGTGCCAGCAGCCCATGGACAGGACCCACTGAAGCTTTCTTT | CASSPWTGPTEAFF
NA | TRBJ2-7 | TRBV7-3 | NA | TGTGCCAGCAGCTCACCTGGATGGGAAGACGAGCAGTACTTC | CASSSPGWEDEQYF
few | TRBJ2-7 | TRBV5-4 | TRBD1 | TGTGCCAGCAGCTTAGGACAGGGGAACTACGAGCAGTACTTC | CASSLGQGNYEQYF
few | TRBJ1-5 | TRBV6-1 | NA | TGTGCCAGCAGTGGACGGGGGGGTAGCAATCAGCCCCAGCATTTT | CASSGRGGSNQPQHF
NA | TRBJ2-3 | TRBV7-3 | TRBD2 | TGTGCCAGCAGCTTAAGAGTGCGCGGGAGGACGGATACCACAGATACGCAGTATTTT | CASSLRVRGRTDTTDTQYF
few | TRBJ1-6 | TRBV5-4 | TRBD1 | TGTGCCAGCAGCCGCCGGGACAGGGTATCATCACCCCTCCACTTT | CASSRRDRVSSPLHF
NA | TRBJ2-3 | TRBV30 | NA | TGTGCCTGGACAACCGCAGATACGCAGTATTTT | CAWTTADTQYF
NA | TRBJ1-6 | TRBV4-2 | NA | TGTGCCAGCAGCCAAGTAGTGGGGCTTGGTTATTCACCCCTCCACTTT | CASSQVVGLGYSPLHF
NA | TRBJ2-5 | TRBV5-1 | TRBD2 | TGCGCCAGCAACCCTAGCGGGGGTTCAGAGACCCAGTACTTC | CASNPSGGSETQYF
NA | TRBJ1-1 | TRBV27 | NA | TGTGCCAGCAGTTTACAGTACCTGAACACTGAAGCTTTCTTT | CASSLQYLNTEAFF
NA | TRBJ2-5 | TRBV2 | NA | TGTGCCAGCACCCCCAGTTGGGTGCCTCAAGAGACCCAGTACTTC | CASTPSWVPQETQYF
NA | TRBJ1-6 | TRBV6-5 | NA | TGTGCCAGCAGTTACACTAGTGGGGGGCTGAATTCACCCCTCCACTTT | CASSYTSGGLNSPLHF
once | TRBJ1-2 | TRBV30 | NA | TGTGCCTGGAAAGGGAAATATGGCTACACCTTC | CAWKGKYGYTF
few | TRBJ1-6 | TRBV6-1 | NA | TGTGCCAGCAGAGTAGACGGTACCTATAATTCACCCCTCCACTTT | CASRVDGTYNSPLHF
NA | TRBJ2-7 | TRBV10-3 | NA | TGTGCCATCAGTGAGTCGTCAGGAACTACCTACGAGCAGTACTTC | CAISESSGTTYEQYF
NA | TRBJ1-6 | TRBV5-1 | TRBD1 | TGCGCCAGCAGCTTAAGACAGGGGAATAATTCACCCCTCCACTTT | CASSLRQGNNSPLHF
NA | TRBJ2-7 | TRBV7-2 | NA | TGTGCCAGCAGCCCGTCGTCCCAAAGAGCTTACGAGCAGTACTTC | CASSPSSQRAYEQYF
few | TRBJ2-5 | TRBV21-1 | NA | TGTGCCAGCAGCAAAGAGGGCGCCAGGGGCCAAGAGACCCAGTACTTC | CASSKEGARGQETQYF
NA | TRBJ1-1 | TRBV5-4 | NA | TGTGCCAGCAGCTCGCAAGTGGCCCCTGAAGCTTTCTTT | CASSSQVAPEAFF
NA | TRBJ2-3 | TRBV2 | TRBD1 | TGTGCCAGCAGACTTCCGGGACAGGGTTACGGTACGCAGTATTTT | CASRLPGQGYGTQYF
NA | TRBJ1-2 | TRBV7-2 | NA | TGTGCCAGCAGCTTCGACAGGAACTATGGCTACACCTTC | CASSFDRNYGYTF
NA | TRBJ1-4 | TRBV9 | NA | TGTGCCAGCAGCCCCCGAGTGTCGGAAAAACTGTTTTTT | CASSPRVSEKLFF
NA | TRBJ2-4 | TRBV6-1 | NA | TGTGCCAGCAGTGAGTTAGGGACCGTCGGAGGAGCCAAAAACATTCAGTACTTC | CASSELGTVGGAKNIQYF
NA | TRBJ2-3 | TRBV14 | NA | TGTGCCAGCAGCCTAGGGGTTTCAGATACGCAGTATTTT | CASSLGVSDTQYF
NA | TRBJ1-2 | TRBV7-2 | TRBD1 | TGTGCCAGCAGCTCTGGGACAGGGATAGGCTACACCTTC | CASSSGTGIGYTF
NA | TRBJ2-1 | TRBV9 | TRBD1 | TGTGCCAGCAGCTCCCGACAGGGGTACAATGAGCAGTTCTTC | CASSSRQGYNEQFF
NA | TRBJ1-2 | TRBV18 | NA | TGTGCCAGCTCACCGGAACAGACCTATGGCTACACCTTC | CASSPEQTYGYTF
NA | TRBJ2-7 | TRBV27 | NA | TGTGCCAGCAAATTAAGTAGGGGCGGGATATACGAGCAGTACTTC | CASKLSRGGIYEQYF
NA | TRBJ2-1 | TRBV19 | NA | TGTGCCAGTAGTCCCAGGGGCTACAATGAGCAGTTCTTC | CASSPRGYNEQFF
NA | TRBJ1-4 | TRBV4-3 | TRBD1 | TGCGCCAGCAGCCAATCGACAGGGTGGGGTGAAAAACTGTTTTTT | CASSQSTGWGEKLFF
few | TRBJ2-1 | TRBV18 | NA | TGTGCCAGCTCACCAGGGTCGGACTGGGGCTCCTACAATGAGCAGTTCTTC | CASSPGSDWGSYNEQFF
NA | TRBJ1-1 | TRBV6-1 | NA | TGTGCCAGCACCGAGCAGGGGCGAGGGACTGAAGCTTTCTTT | CASTEQGRGTEAFF
once | TRBJ2-3 | TRBV6-5 | TRBD1 | TGTGCCAGCAGTTACTCAGAGGGGGCGACAGATACGCAGTATTTT | CASSYSEGATDTQYF
few | TRBJ1-6 | TRBV4-1 | NA | TGCGCCAGCAGCCAAGAGGGGGGTCCGAATTCACCCCTCCACTTT | CASSQEGGPNSPLHF
NA | TRBJ1-5 | TRBV6-1 | TRBD1 | TGTGCCAGCGGGGAAAGACAGGGCCCCCAGCATTTT | CASGERQGPQHF
NA | TRBJ2-7 | TRBV7-9 | TRBD2 | TGTGCCAGCAGCTTAGACGGACTAGTAGTCGAGCAGTACTTC | CASSLDGLVVEQYF
few | TRBJ1-1 | TRBV29-1 | TRBD1 | TGCAGCGTGCTGGGACAGGAGAACACTGAAGCTTTCTTT | CSVLGQENTEAFF